The rows below give T cell receptor beta chains drawn from one sample of a study of shared clonotypes between healthy human individuals. The method was immunoSEQ multiplex PCR; TCRdb's version includes in-frame clones alone and lacks a portion of them. The data contain around 1.9 million clones, around 93% of them seen just once; the ten biggest clones take up under 2%. Sequences were obtained from naive CD8+ T cells from PBMCs. These receptors were taken from a man younger than 35 in good health. Some clones in this sample may be carry-over from other donors' samples. Both conserved end residues are part of each CDR3. A D gene is named only where the DNA matches it firmly. Clone size is shown for a subset of rows, as once, few, many or a class of expanded clone.

NA	TRBV10-1	NA	TRBJ1-5	CASSGVRAVNQPQHF	TGCGCCAGCAGTGGGGTACGGGCGGTGAATCAGCCCCAGCATTTT
NA	TRBV7-9	NA	TRBJ1-2	CASSFGKGIIGYTF	TGTGCCAGCAGCTTCGGTAAAGGGATAATTGGCTACACCTTC
NA	TRBV15	NA	TRBJ2-7	CATSGGPYEQYF	TGTGCCACCAGCGGGGGCCCCTACGAGCAGTACTTC
NA	TRBV19	NA	TRBJ2-7	CASSRRQFPYEQYF	TGTGCCAGTAGTCGCAGACAGTTCCCCTACGAGCAGTACTTC
NA	TRBV9	NA	TRBJ2-7	CASSPRPYEQYF	TGTGCCAGCAGCCCTAGGCCCTACGAGCAGTACTTC
once	TRBV14	NA	TRBJ2-2	CASSRQRGAEYTGELFF	TGTGCCAGCAGCCGCCAGAGGGGGGCGGAGTACACCGGGGAGCTGTTTTTT
NA	TRBV5-6	TRBD1	TRBJ2-7	CASSSLTGSHEQYF	TGTGCCAGCAGCTCGTTGACAGGGTCCCACGAGCAGTACTTC
once	TRBV11-2	NA	TRBJ2-7	CASSPDLAGSYEQYF	TGTGCCAGCAGCCCCGACTTGGCCGGTAGTTACGAGCAGTACTTC
NA	TRBV6-1	TRBD1	TRBJ1-2	CASIGTGTLGGYTF	TGTGCCAGCATCGGGACAGGGACATTGGGGGGCTACACCTTC
NA	TRBV5-1	NA	TRBJ2-3	CASSVWGVFSTDTQYF	TGCGCCAGCAGCGTTTGGGGAGTTTTTAGCACAGATACGCAGTATTTT
NA	TRBV27	TRBD1	TRBJ2-5	CASSSGQAVGTRETQYF	TGTGCCAGCAGTTCCGGACAGGCTGTGGGGACAAGGGAGACCCAGTACTTC
few	TRBV2	NA	TRBJ1-1	CASSGLTEAFF	TGTGCCAGCAGTGGACTGACCGAAGCTTTCTTT
NA	TRBV5-6	NA	TRBJ1-2	CASSLGREGENGYTF	TGTGCCAGCAGCTTGGGCAGAGAGGGGGAAAATGGCTACACCTTC
NA	TRBV6-5	TRBD1	TRBJ1-1	CASSYSTGSTEAFF	TGTGCCAGCAGTTACTCGACAGGGTCGACTGAAGCTTTCTTT
once	TRBV15	TRBD2	TRBJ2-5	CATSRGGGEQETQYF	TGTGCCACCAGCAGAGGGGGAGGGGAACAAGAGACCCAGTACTTC
NA	TRBV13	NA	TRBJ2-6	CASSLGRAFSGANVLTF	TGTGCCAGCAGTTTGGGCAGGGCGTTCTCTGGGGCCAACGTCCTGACTTTC
NA	TRBV11-2	TRBD2	TRBJ2-7	CASSWGAGRVFHEQYF	TGTGCCAGCAGCTGGGGGGCCGGGAGGGTTTTCCACGAGCAGTACTTC